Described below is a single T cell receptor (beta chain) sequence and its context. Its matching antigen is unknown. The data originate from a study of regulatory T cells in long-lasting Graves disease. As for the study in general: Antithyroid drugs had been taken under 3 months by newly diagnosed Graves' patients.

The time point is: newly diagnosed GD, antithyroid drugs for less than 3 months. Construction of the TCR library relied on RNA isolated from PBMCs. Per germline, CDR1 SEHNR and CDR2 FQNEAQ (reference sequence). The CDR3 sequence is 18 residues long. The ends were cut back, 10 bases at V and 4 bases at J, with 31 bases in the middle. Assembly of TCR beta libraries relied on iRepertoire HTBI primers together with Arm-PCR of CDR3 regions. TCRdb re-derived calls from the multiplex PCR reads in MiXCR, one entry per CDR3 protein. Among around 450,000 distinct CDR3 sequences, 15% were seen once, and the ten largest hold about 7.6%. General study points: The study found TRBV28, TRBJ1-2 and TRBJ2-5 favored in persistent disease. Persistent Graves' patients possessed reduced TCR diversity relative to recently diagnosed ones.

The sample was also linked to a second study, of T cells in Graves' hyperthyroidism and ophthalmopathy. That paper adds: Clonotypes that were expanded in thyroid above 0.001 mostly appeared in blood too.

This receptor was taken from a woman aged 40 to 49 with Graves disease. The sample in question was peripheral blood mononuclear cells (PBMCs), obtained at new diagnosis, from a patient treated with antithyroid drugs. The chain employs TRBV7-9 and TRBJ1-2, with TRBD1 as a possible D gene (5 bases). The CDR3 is CAIPLLRSVAGAVYGYTF. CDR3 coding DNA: TGTGCCATCCCCCTTCTCAGAAGTGTGGCTGGGGCGGTCTATGGCTACACCTTC.